The clone carrying this T cell receptor (beta chain) rates as medium-sized. This sample was taken from a study of memory CD4+ T cells and cytomegalovirus serostatus. In the original analysis: Out-of-frame sequences were removed, leaving 2 million or so distinct TCRbeta sequences. Using immunoSEQ multiplex PCR, the repertoire was profiled, and TCRdb retains in-frame clones only, with some absent. That table furnishes V, J and clone size, whereas the DNA furnished D and trimming. Of 48,000 or so clones listed, 78% were seen once; the top ten hold 0.6% to 0.95%. The sort gate was single viable CD3+CD4+CD8-CD45RO+ cells for memory CD4+ T cells. This CDR3 comprises 15 residues. V was pared by 2 bases and J by 4 bases, with 5 bases of the junction left unmatched. Germline V gene sequence: CDR1 SGHRS, CDR2 YFSETQ.

This sequence joins TRBV5-1 and TRBJ1-3; 8 bases line up with TRBD1. This receptor was taken from an adult in good health and CMV-seronegative. The sample was memory CD4+ T cells from blood. The CDR3 spells CASSFTTGEGNTIYF. The CDR3 DNA reads TGCGCCAGCAGCTTTACGACAGGGGAAGGAAACACCATATATTTT.